These 31 T cell receptor beta chains originate from one sample sequenced in a study of blood T cell repertoires in COVID-19. Only in-frame clones appear in the TCRdb table, and some are missing; sequencing was by immunoSEQ multiplex PCR. The table records 110,000 to 150,000 clones, almost 80% of them present only once. What was sequenced was peripheral blood. The source of these receptors is a man aged 50 to 59 with active or convalescent COVID-19.

The chain has TRBV11-2 and TRBJ2-2; D possibly corresponds to TRBD2 (5 bases). Germline V gives CDR1 SGHAT, CDR2 FQNNGV. This CDR3 comprises 15 residues. Trimming stripped 5 bases from V and 5 bases from J, with 15 bases between. The DNA of the CDR3 is TGTGCCAGCAGCGTCACTACCTCGGGGACCGGGGAGCTGTTTTTT. The encoded protein is CASSVTTSGTGELFF.

The table lists this clone with a few counts. V is TRBV27 and J is TRBJ1-4; no firm D call. Looked up from germline, CDR1 is MNHEY and CDR2 is SMNVEV (reference sequence). The CDR3 runs to 12 residues. Trimming took off 7 bases at V and 8 bases at J, with 11 bases between the two ends. For the CDR3, the DNA is TGTGCCAGCACCCTCGCAGGAGAAAAACTGTTTTTT. Encoded protein: CASTLAGEKLFF.

Written as DNA, the CDR3 is TGTGCCAGCAGTTACGGGGGGTATATGAACACTGAAGCTTTCTTT. It specifies CASSYGGYMNTEAFF. The chain recombines TRBV6-5 with TRBJ1-1, with D perhaps TRBD1 (5 bases). Trimming cost V 2 bases and J 0 bases, with 10 bases left between them. The CDR3 is made up of 15 amino acids. The germline V gene encodes CDR1 MNHEY and CDR2 SVGAGI.

This clone was recorded only once. V gene TRBV24-1 combines with J gene TRBJ2-4, with 10 bases lining up with TRBD1. Germline V lookup: CDR1 KGHDR, CDR2 SFDVKD. V was pared by 1 base and J by 5 bases, with 1 base of the junction left unmatched. This CDR3 comprises 15 residues. CDR3 DNA sequence: TGTGCCACCAGTGATTTTGGGACAGGGGAAAACATTCAGTACTTC. This sequence encodes CATSDFGTGENIQYF.

Comments on this clone: The sample holds other DNA sequences that translate to the same CDR3. The rearrangement uses TRBV7-3 and TRBJ2-1; 11 bases align to TRBD2. V was pared by 1 base and J by 6 bases, with 8 bases of the junction left unmatched. This CDR3 has 17 residues. Looked up from germline, CDR1 is SGHTA and CDR2 is FQGTGA. CDR3 nucleotides: TGTGCCAGCAGCTTAATAGCGGGAGGGCCTAGTAGCAATGAGCAGTTCTTC. Its protein is CASSLIAGGPSSNEQFF.

This CDR3 is CASRSGGTNSPLHF. The CDR3 region has the DNA TGTGCCAGCAGGTCCGGGGGTACTAATTCACCCCTCCACTTT. V usage is TRBV27 and J usage is TRBJ1-6, with D tentatively TRBD1 (5 bases). Germline V lookup: CDR1 MNHEY, CDR2 SMNVEV (reference sequence). CDR3 length: 14 residues. The V end lost 6 bases, the J end lost 6 bases, and 12 bases lay between the germline ends.

This chain connects TRBV28 to TRBJ1-2; TRBD1 aligns across 7 bases. This CDR3 is 14 amino acids long. The junction had 12 bases not matched to a gene; V was cut back by 8 bases and J by 6 bases. Per germline, CDR1 MDHEN and CDR2 SYDVKM. The CDR3, as DNA: TGTGCCAGCGTTGATTACGGGACAGAGGATGGCTACACCTTC. Protein product: CASVDYGTEDGYTF.

This chain links TRBV15 with TRBJ1-3, with D unresolved. The V end was cut by 1 base, the J end by 2 bases, with 9 bases between. CDR1 is LNHNV, CDR2 YYDKDF, per germline (reference sequence). The CDR3 extends over 15 amino acids. The CDR3 DNA is TGTGCCACCAGCAGAGTTAACGGTGCTGGAAACACCATATATTTT. Translation: CATSRVNGAGNTIYF.

This chain uses TRBV27 with TRBJ1-2; 9 bases line up with TRBD1. The V segment lost 8 bases and the J segment 8 bases; nucleotides outside the gene matches: 15. The germline V gene encodes CDR1 MNHEY and CDR2 SMNVEV (reference sequence). The CDR3 has 15 amino acids. CDR3 protein: CASLDRGQGSRGYTF. The CDR3 region has the DNA TGTGCCAGCCTCGATAGGGGACAGGGCTCGAGGGGCTACACCTTC.

This chain uses TRBV27 with TRBJ2-7, with 7 positions matching TRBD1. V shed 5 bases and J 5 bases; nucleotides not matched to a gene: 6. The CDR3 totals 13 residues. Germline V lookup: CDR1 MNHEY, CDR2 SMNVEV (reference sequence). In DNA form, the CDR3 reads TGTGCCAGCAGTGCCTACAGGGGTCACGAGCAGTACTTC. Translation: CASSAYRGHEQYF.

The chain couples TRBV27 to TRBJ1-2; 7 bases are a match to TRBD1. This CDR3 has 13 residues. V shed 5 bases, J shed 5 bases, and the junction held 5 bases outside the gene matches. Per the germline V gene, CDR1 is MNHEY and CDR2 is SMNVEV (reference sequence). In DNA, the CDR3 is TGTGCCAGCAGTCCGGGGACAGTTTATGGCTACACCTTC. Encoded protein: CASSPGTVYGYTF.

This clone was seen many times. At the DNA level, this CDR3 is encoded by other sequences in the same sample as well. The chain joins TRBV19 to TRBJ2-7; 10 bases align to TRBD1. Germline assignment: CDR1 LNHDA and CDR2 SQIVND (reference sequence). This CDR3 is built from 14 residues. V shed 4 bases, J shed 2 bases, and the junction held 2 bases outside the gene matches. As DNA, the CDR3 is TGTGCCAGTAGTACCGGGACAGGGGCCTACGAGCAGTACTTC. This translates into CASSTGTGAYEQYF.

The J gene is TRBJ1-1, the V gene TRBV5-5, with 10 bases lining up with TRBD1. CDR1 is SGHKS, CDR2 YYEKEE, per germline (reference sequence). V gave up 4 bases and J gave up 4 bases; unmatched junction bases: 22. This CDR3 has 20 residues. CDR3 amino acids: CASSERTGGLTRGGRTEAFF. CDR3 coding DNA: TGTGCCAGCAGCGAGAGGACAGGGGGATTGACACGCGGTGGACGCACTGAAGCTTTCTTT.

This clone showed up just a few times. The genes are TRBV9 and TRBJ2-3; 7 bases agree with TRBD2. The CDR3 is made up of 16 amino acids. V trimming: 4 bases; J trimming: 4 bases; junction bases outside the gene matches: 12. Germline-derived CDR1 and CDR2 are SGDLS and YYNGEE. DNA for the CDR3: TGTGCCAGCAGCCCACATAGCGGGTTCGCCGCAGATACGCAGTATTTT. Translation gives CASSPHSGFAADTQYF.

The chain carries TRBV25-1 and TRBJ1-2; D is ambiguous. From germline, CDR1 is MGHDK and CDR2 SYGVNS. The length of the CDR3 is 14 residues. Trimming took off 5 bases at V and 4 bases at J, with 14 bases between the two ends. CDR3 loop: CASSQSLFLYGYTF. The CDR3 coding sequence is TGTGCCAGCAGTCAGTCCCTGTTCCTCTATGGCTACACCTTC.

The chain recombines TRBV24-1 with TRBJ2-2; tentative D call: TRBD1 (6 bases). Per germline, CDR1 KGHDR and CDR2 SFDVKD. Trimming left V 4 bases short and J 2 bases short, with 16 bases between. This CDR3 region has 17 residues. CDR3 sequence: CATSDSLQGINTGELFF. Here the CDR3 DNA reads TGTGCCACCAGTGACTCATTACAGGGCATAAACACCGGGGAGCTGTTTTTT.

V is TRBV5-1 and J is TRBJ2-3; no firm D call. The CDR3 consists of 16 residues. The ends were cut back, 1 base at V and 2 bases at J, with 14 bases in the middle. Germline CDR1 reads SGHRS; CDR2 reads YFSETQ. The CDR3 loop is CASSLFSEPPTDTQYF. CDR3 coding DNA: TGCGCCAGCAGCTTGTTTTCGGAGCCCCCCACAGATACGCAGTATTTT.

The gene calls are TRBV3-1 (or the pseudogene TRBV3-2) and TRBJ2-5; 7 nucleotides match TRBD2. The CDR3 is 15 residues long. Trimming removed 4 bases from V and 7 bases from J; junction bases left unmatched: 12. CDR1 LGHDT and CDR2 YNNKEL come from the germline V gene (reference sequence). The CDR3 sequence is CASSPQSAGVGTQYF. CDR3 DNA sequence: TGTGCCAGCAGCCCTCAATCTGCGGGAGTAGGGACCCAGTACTTC.

The chain joins TRBV6-5 to TRBJ2-5; 10 nucleotides match TRBD1. From germline, CDR1 is MNHEY and CDR2 SVGAGI. CDR3 length equals 15 residues. V lost 5 bases to trimming and J lost 7 bases; unmatched junction nucleotides: 10. CDR3 bases: TGTGCCAGCAGTCCCGGGGGACAGGGGATGGGGACCCAGTACTTC. Amino acid sequence: CASSPGGQGMGTQYF.

The chain is built from TRBV28 and TRBJ2-3, with D possibly being TRBD2 (6 bases). The V and J ends lost 7 bases and 1 base respectively, with 24 bases between them. CDR3 size: 18 residues. Per germline, CDR1 MDHEN and CDR2 SYDVKM. The chain's CDR3 is CASILSGSLGFGTDTQYF. CDR3 in DNA: TGTGCCAGCATCCTGTCCGGGAGTCTGGGCTTTGGCACAGATACGCAGTATTTT.

The rearrangement joins TRBV11-3 to TRBJ2-1; TRBD2 agrees at 7 bases. Germline loops: CDR1 SGHNT, CDR2 YENEEA. The CDR3 loop spans 15 amino acids. V shed 5 bases, J shed 4 bases, and the junction held 8 bases outside the gene matches. The DNA for the CDR3 is TGTGCCAGCAGCCACGGGACTACTGATTACAATGAGCAGTTCTTC. Amino acids: CASSHGTTDYNEQFF. Full variable domain (missing parts from reference TRBV11-3 and TRBJ2-1): EAGVVQSPRYKIIEKKQPVAFWCNPISGHNTLYWYLQNLGQGPELLIRYENEEAVDDSQLPKDRFSAERLKGVDSTLKIQPAELGDSAVYLCASSHGTTDYNEQFFGPGTRLTVL.

This chain links TRBV18 with TRBJ1-2; a weak D match, TRBD1 (6 bases). The CDR3 extends over 14 amino acids. V was pared by 4 bases and J by 8 bases, with 17 bases between. Germline V lookup: CDR1 KGHSH, CDR2 LQKENI. DNA for the CDR3: TGTGCCAGCTCACTTCTTTACAGGGAAGGGGGCTACACCTTC. Amino acids: CASSLLYREGGYTF.

This clone has a count of ten or more. The V gene is TRBV29-1, the J gene TRBJ2-3, with 12 bases that match TRBD2. The CDR3 covers 16 residues. Germline CDR1 SQVTM, CDR2 ANQGSEA. J was trimmed by 1 base and V by 3 bases; bases with no gene match: 5. The CDR3, as DNA: TGCAGCGTTGATGGACTAGCGGGATTACGCACAGATACGCAGTATTTT. It specifies CSVDGLAGLRTDTQYF.

The count of this clone is one. This chain joins TRBV25-1 and TRBJ2-5; the D gene is possibly TRBD2 (5 bases). Germline lookup yields CDR1 MGHDK and CDR2 SYGVNS. This CDR3 comprises 15 residues. Between the trimmed V and J ends, which lost 4 bases and 2 bases, there was a span of 14 bases. The CDR3 bases are TGTGCCAGCAGTGGCCCACAGAGAGGGCAAGAGACCCAGTACTTC. Amino acid sequence: CASSGPQRGQETQYF.

This chain links TRBV28 with TRBJ2-7, with D possibly TRBD2 on 5 matching bases. CDR3 size: 17 residues. Trimming removed 7 bases from V and 2 bases from J, with 24 bases in between. Looked up from germline, CDR1 is MDHEN and CDR2 is SYDVKM. The CDR3 bases are TGTGCCAGCACCCACTCAGAGTCGGGGTTGGGCGCCTACGAGCAGTACTTC. Protein sequence: CASTHSESGLGAYEQYF. Variable domain in full (rest from reference TRBV28 and TRBJ2-7): DVKVTQSSRYLVKRTGEKVFLECVQDMDHENMFWYRQDPGLGLRLIYFSYDVKMKEKGDIPEGYSVSREKKERFSLILESASTNQTSMYLCASTHSESGLGAYEQYFGPGTRLTVT.

This sequence joins TRBV19 and TRBJ2-3; D is perhaps TRBD2 (5 bases). The CDR3 covers 14 residues. Germline assignment: CDR1 LNHDA and CDR2 SQIVND (reference sequence). With 8 bases removed from V and 4 bases from J, the gap between germline ends came to 16 bases. In DNA form, the CDR3 reads TGTGCCAGTGGGCCTCAACGGGGAGCAGATACGCAGTATTTT. This sequence encodes CASGPQRGADTQYF. Based on the CDR3 plus reference TRBV19 and TRBJ2-3, the full variable domain is DGGITQSPKYLFRKEGQNVTLSCEQNLNHDAMYWYRQDPGQGLRLIYYSQIVNDFQKGDIAEGYSVSREKKESFPLTVTSAQKNPTAFYLCASGPQRGADTQYFGPGTRLTVL.

This clone was counted many times. J is TRBJ2-1 and V is TRBV7-9, with 7 bases matching TRBD1. This CDR3 comprises 14 residues. Germline assignment: CDR1 SEHNR and CDR2 FQNEAQ (reference sequence). The V segment lost 3 bases and the J segment 4 bases; nucleotides outside the gene matches: 3. This CDR3 reads CASSFRDSYNEQFF. The CDR3 bases are TGTGCCAGCAGCTTCCGGGACAGTTACAATGAGCAGTTCTTC.

The chain links TRBV5-5 to TRBJ2-5; a weak D match, TRBD1 (6 bases). CDR1 and CDR2 from the germline V gene are SGHKS and YYEKEE (reference sequence). CDR3 length equals 14 residues. V was clipped by 5 bases and J by 5 bases, with 16 bases between them. Here the CDR3 reads CASSLQGIQETQYF. DNA of the CDR3: TGTGCCAGCAGTTTACAGGGTATCCAGGAGACCCAGTACTTC.

This chain joins TRBV27 and TRBJ2-5; a possible D gene is TRBD2 (5 bases). Germline CDR1 reads MNHEY; CDR2 reads SMNVEV (reference sequence). V was pared by 6 bases and J by 4 bases, with 15 bases between. This CDR3 has 14 residues. The CDR3 nucleotides are TGTGCCAGCAGCCTGCTTTCTGCGGGAGAGACCCAGTACTTC. Its protein product is CASSLLSAGETQYF.

With regard to this clone: At one boundary the junction diverges from the germline segment, which might be a read error. For the CDR3, the DNA is TGTGCCAGCAGCTTAACTAGCGGATACACAAATACGCAGTATTTT. It encodes CASSLTSGYTNTQYF. The J gene is TRBJ2-3, the V gene TRBV11-3; 8 bases are shared with TRBD2. In germline, CDR1 is SGHNT, CDR2 YENEEA. This CDR3 spans 15 amino acids.

The genes are TRBV30 and TRBJ2-2, with 9 bases aligning to TRBD2. CDR1 and CDR2 (germline): GTSNPN, SVGIG (reference sequence). V dropped 0 bases and J dropped 4; count of bases not matched to a gene: 3. The CDR3 has 15 residues. Here the CDR3 reads CAWSVKAGGTGELFF. DNA for the CDR3: TGTGCCTGGAGTGTAAAAGCGGGGGGCACCGGGGAGCTGTTTTTT.